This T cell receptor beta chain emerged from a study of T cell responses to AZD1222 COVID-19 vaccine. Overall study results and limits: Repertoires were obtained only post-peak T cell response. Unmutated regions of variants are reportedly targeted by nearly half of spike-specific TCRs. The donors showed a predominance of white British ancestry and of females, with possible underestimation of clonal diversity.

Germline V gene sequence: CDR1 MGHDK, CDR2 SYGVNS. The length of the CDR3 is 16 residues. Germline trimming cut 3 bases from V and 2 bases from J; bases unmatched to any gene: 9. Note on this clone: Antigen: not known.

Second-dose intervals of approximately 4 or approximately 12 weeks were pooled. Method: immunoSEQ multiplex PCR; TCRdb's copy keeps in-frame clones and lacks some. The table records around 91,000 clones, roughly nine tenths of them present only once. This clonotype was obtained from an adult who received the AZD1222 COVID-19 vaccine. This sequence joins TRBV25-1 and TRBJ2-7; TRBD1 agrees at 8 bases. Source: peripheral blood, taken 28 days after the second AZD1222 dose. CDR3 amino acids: CASSDSQGESPYEQYF. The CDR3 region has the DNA TGTGCCAGCAGTGACTCACAGGGGGAGAGCCCCTACGAGCAGTACTTC.